This T cell receptor (beta chain) was recorded in a study of type 1 regulatory T cells. Study overall: An in vitro protocol generated T-allo10, a Tr1-enriched, alloantigen-specific CD4 T cell product.

TCRdb itself ran the reads through MiXCR, one entry per CDR3 protein. The data show around 69,000 distinct CDR3 sequences, around 68% seen once. The graft donor-derived T-allo10 cells reportedly recognize host alloantigens, are anergic, and suppress alloantigen-specifically. About this clonotype: Its antigen is still unknown.

Trimming removed 3 bases from V and 4 bases from J, with 10 bases in between. Germline CDR1 reads WSHSY; CDR2 reads SAAADI. This CDR3 is 14 amino acids long. This chain links TRBV10-2 with TRBJ2-1; D not certain. This sequence was found in a human donor in good health. The sequenced sample was cultured T cells, either the whole culture or a sorted T cell fraction (not recorded which). Subset here: Tr1-enriched cell product generated in vitro against host alloantigens. Here the CDR3 reads CASSEGLQYNEQFF. CDR3 nucleotides: TGCGCCAGCAGTGAAGGCCTGCAATACAATGAGCAGTTCTTC.